Here is one T cell receptor (beta chain) with its context. The target antigen is unknown. V dropped 5 bases and J dropped 8; count of bases not matched to a gene: 18. CDR3 length equals 17 residues. The entry originates in a study of T-cell reconstitution after alpha-beta-depleted transplantation in children. General study results and limits: Certain patients had high TCRbeta diversity at day 60, and it came from recipient T cells and thymic progenitors that survived. It was reported that alpha-beta T cells came from several hundred expanded graft clones (about two months after transplant). Once a year had passed after transplant, T-cell counts and diversity came mostly from newly produced T cells.

For TCRbeta, the library was prepared with unique molecular identifiers. MiXCR, applied by TCRdb to the PCR reads, yields one record per CDR3 protein. The repertoire holds about 250,000 distinct CDR3 sequences, with 20% to 30% as singletons. The chain couples TRBV12-3 or TRBV12-4 to TRBJ1-2, with 9 bases aligning to TRBD1. The source of this sequence is a female patient aged 2 to 10 who had a stem cell transplant for congenital amegakaryocytic thrombocytopenia, so the T cells may come from the graft donor. Sequenced material: PBMCs, mostly from graft donor cells, taken 360 days after TCRalphabeta/CD19-depleted stem cell transplant. This CDR3 reads CASSLSRDRDLESGYTF. CDR3 DNA sequence: TGTGCCAGCAGTCTCTCTCGGGACAGGGACCTTGAATCGGGCTACACCTTC.